A single sample is the source of the 24 T cell receptor beta chains below, sequenced in a study of T cell clonality in common variable immunodeficiency. Sequenced by immunoSEQ multiplex PCR; TCRdb stores in-frame clones only, minus some. There are fewer than 60,000 clones in the sample, none observed a single time. The sequencing input was peripheral blood mononuclear cells. All receptors derive from a person aged 18-70 years in good health.

This clone was detected ten times or more. With the read ending 3 residues before the CDR3 end, the germline J gene is used to fill in that end. V and J are TRBV18 and TRBJ2-7; no reliable D call. CDR1 and CDR2 (germline): KGHSH, LQKENI. The V and J ends lost 5 bases and 3 bases respectively, with 14 bases between them. The length of the CDR3 is 14 residues. Incomplete CDR3 DNA: TGTGCCAGCTCATTCAGGTTCATGGACTACGAG. Translation gives CASSFRFMDYE. The whole CDR3 sequence is CASSFRFMDYEQYF.

In its sample, this clone was seen many times. Sequencing ends 3 residues short of the CDR3 end; the germline J gene provides the rest. This chain uses TRBV28 with TRBJ2-6; D is unresolved. Germline V gene sequence: CDR1 MDHEN, CDR2 SYDVKM. Between the trimmed V and J ends, which lost 6 bases and 0 bases, there was a span of 9 bases. This CDR3 spans 15 amino acids. This chain's CDR3 is CASSVGGSGANVLTF. CDR3 DNA (partial): TGTGCCAGCAGCGTAGGCGGCTCTGGGGCCAACGTC.

This clone was counted at least ten times. The sequenced fragment ends 3 residues before the CDR3 boundary, so the rest is inferred from the germline J gene. V gene TRBV5-1 combines with J gene TRBJ2-5; the match to TRBD2 covers 14 bases. The CDR3 has 17 amino acids. Germline V lookup: CDR1 SGHRS, CDR2 YFSETQ. With 0 bases clipped from V and 4 bases from J, the junction kept 5 bases outside the gene matches. The CDR3 sequence: CASSLDSGLAGVETQYF. Incomplete CDR3 DNA: TGCGCCAGCAGCTTGGACTCGGGACTAGCGGGAGTAGAGACC.

This clone was counted only a few times. The CDR3 goes on 3 residues after the read ends, and that part is filled in from the germline J gene. This rearrangement joins TRBV11-3 to TRBJ2-1; 10 bases align to TRBD1. After removal of 6 bases from V and 8 bases from J, the junction contained 7 bases not matched to a gene. Looked up from germline, CDR1 is SGHNT and CDR2 is YENEEA. The CDR3 has 14 residues. Incomplete CDR3 DNA: TGTGCCAGCAGGTTGGGACAGGGGTCTCATGAG. This sequence encodes CASRLGQGSHE. From start to end, the CDR3 is CASRLGQGSHEQFF.

This clone was counted ten times or more. The read comes to an end 3 residues before the CDR3 does, leaving the germline J gene to fill in the end. The gene calls are TRBV20-1 and TRBJ1-6; tentatively, D is TRBD1 (5 bases). V was shortened by 3 bases and J by 8 bases, with 14 bases between the two germline ends. The CDR3 is 14 amino acids. Germline assignment: CDR1 DFQATT and CDR2 SNEGSKA (reference sequence). The CDR3 bases that were read are TGCAGTGCTAGCCGAGGGGCATCTGATTCACCC. Translated, it gives CSASRGASDSP. The whole CDR3 protein is CSASRGASDSPLHF.

This clone was seen at least ten times. Partial CDR3 DNA: TGTGCCAGCAGTTATGCGACTAGCTTTTCTGAG. It is translated as CASSYATSFSE. The CDR3, in full, reads CASSYATSFSEQFF. This chain links TRBV6-2 or TRBV6-3 with TRBJ2-1; 7 bases are shared with TRBD2. The read ends 3 residues early relative to the CDR3; the germline J gene fills the gap. This CDR3 contains 14 residues. CDR1 and CDR2 from the germline V gene are MNHEY and SVGEGT. Trimming cost V 3 bases and J 9 bases; bases outside gene matches: 8.

This clone was seen many times. Sequencing ends 3 residues short of the CDR3 end; the germline J gene provides the rest. This chain connects TRBV7-3 to TRBJ1-5, with 7 bases that match TRBD1. This CDR3 spans 13 amino acids. V gave up 2 bases and J gave up 7 bases; unmatched junction bases: 2. Germline V gives CDR1 SGHTA, CDR2 FQGTGA. The sequenced CDR3 bases are TGTGCCAGCAGCTTAGACAGGGAGCAGCCC. Translated: CASSLDREQP. The CDR3 as a whole reads CASSLDREQPQHF.

This clone was observed a handful of times. The read halts 3 residues ahead of the CDR3 end, with the missing end drawn from the germline J gene. The gene calls are TRBV19 and TRBJ1-1; TRBD1 matches 11 bases. The J segment lost 2 bases and the V segment lost 6 bases, leaving 5 bases of the junction unmatched. The CDR3 totals 15 residues. Germline CDR1 reads LNHDA; CDR2 reads SQIVND (reference sequence). CDR3 loop: CASRDRGRGNTEAFF. The CDR3 DNA, read in part, is TGTGCCAGTAGGGACAGGGGGCGAGGAAACACTGAA.

This clone was picked up many times. The read gets to within 3 residues of the CDR3 end, and the germline J gene fills in the rest. The chain has TRBV20-1 and TRBJ1-4; no definite D call. CDR3 size: 14 residues. V lost 6 bases and J 7 bases, leaving 18 bases between the germline ends. Germline CDR1 and CDR2: DFQATT and SNEGSKA (reference sequence). The CDR3 is CSARRRVRGEKLFF. CDR3 bases read: TGCAGTGCCCGGAGGCGGGTCCGTGGTGAAAAA.

This clone was detected many times. The sequenced part of the CDR3 DNA is TGCAGTGCTTTGCTTTCGCCGGGGAACACTGAA. This encodes CSALLSPGNTE. The CDR3 reads in full as CSALLSPGNTEAFF. The rearrangement uses TRBV20-1 and TRBJ1-1; D not certain. The read stops 3 residues short of the end of the CDR3; the missing end is completed from the germline J gene. The length of the CDR3 is 14 residues. Germline values: CDR1 DFQATT, CDR2 SNEGSKA (reference sequence). V was cut by 5 bases and J by 1 base, with 14 bases left in between.

This clone occurred many times. The CDR3 goes on 3 residues after the read ends, and that part is filled in from the germline J gene. This chain joins TRBV7-2 and TRBJ1-5, with D possibly TRBD1 on 6 matching bases. CDR1 and CDR2 from the germline V gene are SGHTA and FQGNSA. Trimming took 5 bases from V and 5 from J, leaving 10 bases between them. The CDR3 spans 13 residues. The CDR3 here is CASSPDRYQPQHF. The CDR3 DNA, read in part, is TGTGCCAGCAGCCCCGACAGGTATCAGCCC.

This clone has a count of ten or more. The read ends 3 residues early relative to the CDR3; the germline J gene fills the gap. This chain joins TRBV19 and TRBJ2-7; the D gene is possibly TRBD2 (5 bases). Trimming removed 6 bases from V and 5 bases from J, with 17 bases in between. CDR3 length: 14 amino acids. Per germline, CDR1 LNHDA and CDR2 SQIVND (reference sequence). This CDR3 reads CASSPQLATHEQYF. CDR3 bases read: TGTGCCAGTAGCCCTCAGTTAGCGACTCACGAG. Full variable domain (missing parts from reference TRBV19 and TRBJ2-7): DGGITQSPKYLFRKEGQNVTLSCEQNLNHDAMYWYRQDPGQGLRLIYYSQIVNDFQKGDIAEGYSVSREKKESFPLTVTSAQKNPTAFYLCASSPQLATHEQYFGPGTRLTVT.

About this clone: From the germline J gene comes the end of the CDR3, since the read stops 3 residues before it. The chain links TRBV20-1 to TRBJ2-5; 8 bases are a match to TRBD2. The CDR3 contains 15 residues. Germline lookup yields CDR1 DFQATT and CDR2 SNEGSKA (reference sequence). V was pared by 2 bases and J by 2 bases, with 7 bases of the junction left unmatched. CDR3 region: CSARKAGVRQETQYF. CDR3 DNA (partial): TGCAGTGCTAGAAAAGCGGGAGTGAGGCAAGAGACC.

Details on this clone: Read sequence stops 3 residues before the CDR3 end, and the germline J gene provides the missing end. The V gene is TRBV5-1, the J gene TRBJ1-6; 7 nucleotides align to TRBD1. CDR1 and CDR2 from the germline V gene are SGHRS and YFSETQ. The CDR3 sequence is 14 residues long. V was clipped by 1 base and J by 7 bases; unmatched bases: 2. CDR3 region: CASSLTGENSPLHF. Incomplete CDR3 DNA: TGCGCCAGCAGCTTGACAGGGGAGAATTCACCC.

This clone was recorded many times. The read gets to within 3 residues of the CDR3 end, and the germline J gene fills in the rest. V is TRBV5-1 and J is TRBJ2-6, with 7 bases identical to TRBD2. Germline V gives CDR1 SGHRS, CDR2 YFSETQ. The V gene end was trimmed by 0 bases and the J gene end by 12 bases; junction bases not matched to a gene: 3. This CDR3 contains 13 residues. The CDR3 here is CASSLASGGVLTF. CDR3 DNA, as far as it was read: TGCGCCAGCAGCTTGGCCTCGGGGGGCGTC.

This clone was detected many times. The read ends 3 residues early relative to the CDR3; the germline J gene fills the gap. The chain combines TRBV18 with TRBJ1-2; D remains ambiguous. The CDR3 is 14 amino acids. The germline V gene encodes CDR1 KGHSH and CDR2 LQKENI. V was cut by 2 bases and J by 4 bases, with 11 bases left in between. CDR3 protein: CASSPIETAYGYTF. CDR3 bases read: TGTGCCAGCTCACCAATCGAAACAGCCTATGGC.

With regard to this clone: The read ends 3 residues shy of where the CDR3 ends; the end is completed using the germline J gene. The chain has TRBV5-4 and TRBJ2-5, with 11 bases that match TRBD2. The germline CDR1 and CDR2 sequences are SGHNT and YYREEE (reference sequence). With V trimmed by 0 bases and J by 4 bases, 2 bases remained unmatched. This CDR3 spans 15 amino acids. Incomplete CDR3 DNA: TGTGCCAGCAGCTTGGGACTAGCGGGGCCAGAGACC. Translating gives CASSLGLAGPET. The CDR3 reads in full as CASSLGLAGPETQYF.

The table lists this clone with many counts. The read terminates 3 residues ahead of where the CDR3 ends, so the germline J gene completes it. The V gene is TRBV4-2, the J gene TRBJ2-2, with 9 bases lining up with TRBD2. This CDR3 has 15 amino acids. The V and J ends lost 2 bases and 6 bases, in that order; junction bases with no gene match: 4. Germline V CDR1 and CDR2: LGHNA, YNFKEQ. This CDR3 is CASSQLAGESGELFF. CDR3 DNA (partial): TGTGCCAGCAGCCAATTAGCGGGAGAGTCCGGGGAG.

This clone was seen at least ten times. Read data end 3 residues before the CDR3 end; the end is taken from the germline J gene. The rearrangement joins TRBV7-9 to TRBJ2-7; possibly TRBD1 or TRBD2 for D (5 bases each). Deletions cut 1 base from V and 5 bases from J, with 15 bases between. CDR3 size: 15 residues. Germline V gene sequence: CDR1 SEHNR, CDR2 FQNEAQ (reference sequence). Incomplete CDR3 DNA: TGTGCCAGCAGCTTAGGGCTTAGGGGAGTCCACGAG. It yields the protein CASSLGLRGVHE. The full CDR3 is CASSLGLRGVHEQYF.

This clone occurred many times. The sequenced fragment ends 3 residues before the CDR3 boundary, so the rest is inferred from the germline J gene. The chain carries TRBV12-3 or TRBV12-4 and TRBJ2-1, with D unresolved. This CDR3 has 12 amino acids. Trimming took 6 bases from V and 4 from J, leaving 7 bases between them. The CDR3 bases that were read are TGTGCCAGCAGAACAAAGTACAATGAG. Encoded protein: CASRTKYNE. The CDR3, in full, reads CASRTKYNEQFF.

This clone appeared many times. The sequenced CDR3 bases are TGTGCCTCTACAGGGGCAGCTCGGTTGAATGAG. Translating gives CASTGAARLNE. The whole CDR3 sequence is CASTGAARLNEQFF. V and J are TRBV30 and TRBJ2-1, with 7 bases identical to TRBD1. The read ends 3 residues before the CDR3 terminus; that terminus is restored from the germline J gene. CDR3 length: 14 residues. V lost 7 bases and J lost 7; bases outside the gene matches: 13. CDR1 is GTSNPN and CDR2 is SVGIG in the germline V gene (reference sequence).

This clone occurred many times. The read gets to within 3 residues of the CDR3 end, and the germline J gene fills in the rest. This chain connects TRBV18 to TRBJ2-3; 7 bases match TRBD1. This CDR3 region has 17 residues. Germline V gene data show CDR1 as KGHSH and CDR2 as LQKENI. V gave up 2 bases and J gave up 4 bases; unmatched junction bases: 12. The CDR3 loop reads CASSPEGNRGSADTQYF. The CDR3 DNA, read in part, is TGTGCCAGCTCACCAGAGGGCAACAGGGGAAGCGCAGATACG. Complete variable domain (other parts from reference TRBV18 and TRBJ2-3): NAGVMQNPRHLVRRRGQEARLRCSPMKGHSHVYWYRQLPEEGLKFMVYLQKENIIDESGMPKERFSAEFPKEGPSILRIQQVVRGDSAAYFCASSPEGNRGSADTQYFGPGTRLTVL.

Note on this clone: The CDR3 is cut off 3 residues early in the read; its end comes from the germline J gene. V gene TRBV18 combines with J gene TRBJ2-7, with D unclear. V lost 3 bases and J 4 bases, leaving 13 bases between the germline ends. The CDR3 spans 14 residues. Germline CDR1 reads KGHSH; CDR2 reads LQKENI. Here the CDR3 reads CASSPRSIPYEQYF. CDR3 bases read: TGTGCCAGCTCACCGAGGTCCATTCCTTACGAG.

This clone was recorded many times. The CDR3 is cut off 3 residues early in the read; its end comes from the germline J gene. The chain is built from TRBV19 and TRBJ1-2; maybe TRBD1 (6 bases). The V gene's germline CDR1 is LNHDA and CDR2 SQIVND (reference sequence). This CDR3 has 16 residues. The V gene lost 5 bases and the J gene lost 5 bases, with 21 bases spanning the gap. The CDR3 sequence: CASSLIQGYSGYGYTF. CDR3 DNA (partial): TGTGCCAGTAGTCTAATCCAGGGGTATTCGGGTTATGGC.